The TCR beta chain under discussion was sequenced for a study of CD8 T cells in ankylosing spondylitis. This clonotype was found many times. Its antigen is currently unknown. TCRdb independently ran MiXCR on the 5' RACE reads; one entry per CDR3 protein. Of approximately 46,000 distinct CDR3 sequences in the sample, 9.5% to 11% were seen once. Whole-study findings and limits: Enrichment of disease-linked clones was reportedly significant in matched ankylosing spondylitis synovial fluid. A motif of roughly eight highly homologous TCR beta variants was seen as apparently characteristic of ankylosing spondylitis blood.

Sequences were obtained from blood, either unsorted or a sorted T cell fraction (not recorded which). The receptor was isolated from a male donor with ankylosing spondylitis or in good health (not recorded which).

CDR3 in amino acids: CASSFQGGTGELFF. The CDR3 DNA reads as TGCGCCAGCAGCTTCCAAGGCGGCACCGGGGAGCTGTTTTTT. The rearrangement links TRBV5-1 to TRBJ2-2; D gene ambiguous. Per germline, CDR1 SGHRS and CDR2 YFSETQ. Trimming removed 2 bases from V and 4 bases from J, with 9 bases in between. The CDR3 runs 14 residues.